In this sample, the clone carrying this TCR delta chain is medium-sized. Other DNA variants within this sample encode the same CDR3. These data are taken from a study of γδ T cells in repeated Plasmodium falciparum infection. At the level of the study: Each infection was followed by sampling at 21 days, plus baseline and some pre-infection draws.

Vgamma9/Vdelta2+ and Vdelta2-negative gammadelta T cells were flow-sorted from PBMC for bulk sequencing. TCRdb re-called the multiplex PCR reads using CATT. The repertoire includes 75,000 to 95,000 delta-chain clones, 0.75% to 1% of them detected once, and 9% to 10% sits in the top ten. V was pared by 5 bases and J by 0 bases, with 15 bases between. This CDR3 comprises 15 residues. The germline V gene encodes CDR1 GEAIGNYY and CDR2 EKD. The chain carries TRDV2 and TRDJ1, with D perhaps TRDD3 (6 bases). The sequence came from a pool of human donors (malaria-infected and uninfected, not separated). Input material: gamma-delta T cells from blood. CDR3 residues: CACVAVLGYTDKLIF. DNA of the CDR3: TGTGCCTGTGTCGCAGTACTGGGCTACACCGATAAACTCATCTTT.